This TCR beta chain was profiled in a study of response to subunit inactivated influenza vaccine. CDR1 SGHRS and CDR2 YFSETQ come from the germline V gene. The germline V and J ends were trimmed by 0 bases and 3 bases, with 9 bases remaining between them. This CDR3 contains 15 residues. This clonotype came up a few times. The target antigen is unknown. TCRdb re-called the RT-PCR reads with MiXCR, one entry per CDR3 protein. The sample lists 600,000 to 700,000 distinct CDR3 sequences; approximately 15% were seen once. Study conclusions and caveats: After each seasonal influenza vaccination, few new T cells are recruited, the authors suggested.

The chain is built from TRBV5-1 and TRBJ2-2, with D perhaps TRBD1 or TRBD2 (5 bases each). The sequence was collected from a man between 50 and 59 years old who received an inactivated influenza vaccine. The material was PBMCs from blood, obtained around 14 days before vaccination. The DNA of the CDR3 is TGCGCCAGCAGCTTGGCGGGACCGGACACCGGGGAGCTGTTTTTT. It encodes CASSLAGPDTGELFF. The whole variable domain, filled in from reference TRBV5-1 and TRBJ2-2, reads KAGVTQTPRYLIKTRGQQVTLSCSPISGHRSVSWYQQTPGQGLQFLFEYFSETQRNKGNFPGRFSGRQFSNSRSEMNVSTLELGDSALYLCASSLAGPDTGELFFGEGSRLTVL.